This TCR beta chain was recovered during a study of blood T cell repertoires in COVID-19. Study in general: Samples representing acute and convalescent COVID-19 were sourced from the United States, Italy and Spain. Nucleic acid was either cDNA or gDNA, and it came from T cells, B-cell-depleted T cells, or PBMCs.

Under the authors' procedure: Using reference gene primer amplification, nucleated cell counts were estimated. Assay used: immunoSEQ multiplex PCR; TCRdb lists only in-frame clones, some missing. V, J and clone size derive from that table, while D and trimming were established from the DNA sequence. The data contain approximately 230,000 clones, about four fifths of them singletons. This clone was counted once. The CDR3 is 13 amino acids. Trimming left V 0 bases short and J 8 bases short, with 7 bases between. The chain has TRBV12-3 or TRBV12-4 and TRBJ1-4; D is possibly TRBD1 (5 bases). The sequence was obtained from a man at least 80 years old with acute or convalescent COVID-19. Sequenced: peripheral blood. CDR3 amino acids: CASSLARGEKLFF. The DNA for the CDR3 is TGTGCCAGCAGTTTAGCACGGGGGGAAAAACTGTTTTTT.